This TCR beta chain was recorded in a study of identical twins. Study outcomes and limitations: Reduced insertions were recorded for abundant cord blood beta clonotypes, with no such pattern in memory repertoires.

This clonotype was recorded a few times. The antigen remains undetermined. Trimming took 2 bases from V and 3 from J, leaving 11 bases between them. Germline V lookup: CDR1 MNHEY, CDR2 SVGAGI. CDR3 length equals 15 residues. Healthy Caucasians alone served as donors. A template switching step contributed a universal primer site, while unique molecular identifiers were present in the cDNA. TCRdb ran MiXCR on the 5' RACE reads and lists one entry per CDR3 protein. The data contain some 790,000 distinct CDR3 sequences, 15% to 20% of them singletons. These same data were also listed under a study on T cells expressing NK-cell markers. As that study records: NKG2C+ dominant clonotypes from several donors made up roughly 1.0-7.0% of CD8+ T cells.

The V gene is TRBV6-5, the J gene TRBJ2-1, with unresolved D. The sequenced sample was PBMCs. The clonotype comes from a woman younger than 35 in good health. This CDR3 is CASSYESADYNEQFF. CDR3 coding DNA: TGTGCCAGCAGTTACGAGAGCGCCGACTACAATGAGCAGTTCTTC.